This paragraph covers one TCR beta chain sequence. This sample is part of a study of technical replicates of blood from a handful of donors. Profiled with immunoSEQ multiplex PCR; TCRdb holds only in-frame clones, not every one. Among about 44,000 clones, 95% to 97% were seen once, and the ten largest hold roughly 0.39%. The V gene lost 4 bases and the J gene lost 11 bases, with 12 bases spanning the gap. The CDR3 length is 12 residues. CDR1 is SGHVS, CDR2 FQNEAQ, per germline. This TCR was recovered from a human donor in good health. The sample taken for sequencing was T cells isolated from PBMCs. V usage is TRBV7-8 and J usage is TRBJ1-5; the D gene is possibly TRBD1 (5 bases). Here the CDR3 DNA reads TGTGCCAGCAGCTGGACCAGGGTGGCCCAGCATTTT. It translates to CASSWTRVAQHF.